The clone carrying this T cell receptor beta chain appeared a single time. No antigen is known for it. The data were obtained in a study of cytomegalovirus exposure and HLA in healthy donors. Whole-study findings and limits: Reports described diagnosis of cytomegalovirus status by the classifier as highly specific and sensitive. TCR beta V segments were, for the most part, productive about 87% or about 30% of the time in an earlier analysis. The study flagged around 160 TCR beta chains as cytomegalovirus-associated. CMV serostatus was the sole immune exposure information available.

Use of 60 Vbeta and 13 Jbeta primers characterized the PCR. The method was immunoSEQ multiplex PCR; TCRdb's version includes in-frame clones alone and lacks a portion of them. The data show around 120,000 clones, with around 80% seen just once and 2.5% to 3.5% held by the top ten. This CDR3 region has 16 residues. Germline values: CDR1 LNHNV, CDR2 YYDKDF (reference sequence). V was clipped by 5 bases and J by 0 bases; unmatched bases: 5. The chain joins TRBV15 to TRBJ2-3; 10 bases match TRBD2. Material for sequencing was PBMCs. The receptor was isolated from a woman aged 40 to 50 in good health and CMV-seronegative. CDR3 DNA sequence: TGTGCCACCAGCTCCGGACTAGCGGCTAGCACAGATACGCAGTATTTT. Translating gives CATSSGLAASTDTQYF.